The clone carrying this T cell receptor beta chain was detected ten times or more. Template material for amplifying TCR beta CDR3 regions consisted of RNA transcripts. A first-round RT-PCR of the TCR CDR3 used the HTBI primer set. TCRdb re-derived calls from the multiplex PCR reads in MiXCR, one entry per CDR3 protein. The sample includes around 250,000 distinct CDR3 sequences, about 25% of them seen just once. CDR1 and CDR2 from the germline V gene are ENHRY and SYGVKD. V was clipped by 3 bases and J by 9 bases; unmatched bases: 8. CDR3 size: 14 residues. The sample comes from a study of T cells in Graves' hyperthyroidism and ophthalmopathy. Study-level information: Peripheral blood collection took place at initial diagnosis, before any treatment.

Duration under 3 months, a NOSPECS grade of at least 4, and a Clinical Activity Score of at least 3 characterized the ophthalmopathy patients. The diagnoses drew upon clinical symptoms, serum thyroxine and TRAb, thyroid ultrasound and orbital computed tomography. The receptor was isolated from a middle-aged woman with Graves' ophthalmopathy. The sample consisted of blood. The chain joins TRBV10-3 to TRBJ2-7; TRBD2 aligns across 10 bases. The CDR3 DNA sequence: TGTGCCATCAGTGATCCCCTAGCGGGAGTGGGGCAGTACTTC. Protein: CAISDPLAGVGQYF.